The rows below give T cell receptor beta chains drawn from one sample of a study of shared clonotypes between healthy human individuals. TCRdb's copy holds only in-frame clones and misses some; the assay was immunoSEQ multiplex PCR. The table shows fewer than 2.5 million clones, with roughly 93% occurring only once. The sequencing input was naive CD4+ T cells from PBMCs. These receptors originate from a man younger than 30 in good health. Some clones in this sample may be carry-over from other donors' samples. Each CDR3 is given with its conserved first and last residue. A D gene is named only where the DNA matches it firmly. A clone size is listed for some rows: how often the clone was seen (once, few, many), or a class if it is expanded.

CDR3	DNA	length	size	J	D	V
CASSLGGAGGYTF	TGTGCCAGCAGCCTAGGAGGGGCTGGTGGCTACACCTTC	13	-	TRBJ1-2	-	TRBV7-2
CASSEGPSGQPQHF	TGTGCCAGCAGCGAAGGGCCTTCGGGTCAGCCCCAGCATTTT	14	-	TRBJ1-5	-	TRBV9
CASSQDEGSARGYEQYF	TGTGCCAGCAGCCAAGATGAAGGTTCGGCGAGGGGGTACGAGCAGTACTTC	17	-	TRBJ2-7	-	TRBV4-2
CASSLMGDTEAFF	TGTGCCAGCAGCTTGATGGGGGACACTGAAGCTTTCTTT	13	-	TRBJ1-1	-	TRBV5-5
CSGRTLNTEAFF	TGCAGCGGAAGGACCCTGAACACTGAAGCTTTCTTT	12	-	TRBJ1-1	-	TRBV29-1
CASSLPGGTEAFF	TGTGCCAGCAGCCTTCCCGGAGGCACTGAAGCTTTCTTT	13	-	TRBJ1-1	-	TRBV6-5
CAITPSGRTDTQYF	TGTGCCATCACGCCTAGCGGGAGAACAGATACGCAGTATTTT	14	-	TRBJ2-3	TRBD2	TRBV10-3
CASSPISTNTGELFF	TGTGCCAGCTCACCAATTTCTACTAACACCGGGGAGCTGTTTTTT	15	-	TRBJ2-2	-	TRBV18
CASSYGPGGSYNEQFF	TGTGCCAGCAGTTACGGTCCGGGAGGTTCTTACAATGAGCAGTTCTTC	16	-	TRBJ2-1	TRBD2	TRBV6-5
CASSLGVGSVPETQYF	TGCGCCAGCAGCTTGGGCGTAGGATCGGTTCCCGAGACCCAGTACTTC	16	-	TRBJ2-5	-	TRBV5-1
CASIRLPFWTDGSGANVLTF	TGTGCCAGCATCAGACTCCCCTTCTGGACGGATGGATCTGGGGCCAACGTCCTGACTTTC	20	-	TRBJ2-6	-	TRBV11-3
CASSRVVASSYNEQFF	TGTGCCAGCAGCAGAGTCGTAGCGAGCTCCTACAATGAGCAGTTCTTC	16	-	TRBJ2-1	-	TRBV11-2
CSANRGDNEQFF	TGCAGCGCAAACAGGGGCGACAATGAGCAGTTCTTC	12	-	TRBJ2-1	TRBD1	TRBV29-1
CASSLPLDTQYF	TGTGCCAGCAGCTTACCCCTAGATACGCAGTATTTT	12	once	TRBJ2-3	-	TRBV7-6
CASSLLAGGPDYEYF	TGTGCCAGCAGTTTACTAGCGGGAGGGCCTGATTACGAGTACTTC	15	-	TRBJ2-7	TRBD2	TRBV28
CASSFSTANYGYTF	TGCGCCAGCAGCTTCTCGACGGCCAACTATGGCTACACCTTC	14	-	TRBJ1-2	-	TRBV5-1
CASSISRGEQFF	TGTGCCAGTAGTATTAGTCGAGGTGAGCAGTTCTTC	12	-	TRBJ2-1	-	TRBV19
CSVSGQGAPSYNEQFF	TGCAGCGTTTCGGGACAGGGCGCCCCCTCCTACAATGAGCAGTTCTTC	16	-	TRBJ2-1	TRBD1	TRBV29-1
CASSTGTGLNQPQHF	TGTGCCAGCAGTACCGGGACAGGGCTGAATCAGCCCCAGCATTTT	15	-	TRBJ1-5	TRBD1	TRBV6-6
CASSSRGTGQGYGYTF	TGTGCCAGCAGCTCCAGAGGGACAGGGCAGGGCTATGGCTACACCTTC	16	-	TRBJ1-2	TRBD1	TRBV9
CATTRQGTNQPQHF	TGTGCCACTACAAGACAGGGCACCAATCAGCCCCAGCATTTT	14	-	TRBJ1-5	TRBD1	TRBV19
CSGETGARETQYF	TGCAGCGGGGAGACAGGGGCCCGGGAGACCCAGTACTTC	13	-	TRBJ2-5	TRBD1	TRBV29-1
CASSKQGADEKLFF	TGTGCCAGCAGCAAACAGGGGGCAGATGAAAAACTGTTTTTT	14	-	TRBJ1-4	TRBD1	TRBV5-4
CASRRQGSTGELFF	TGTGCCAGCAGGCGACAGGGGAGCACCGGGGAGCTGTTTTTT	14	-	TRBJ2-2	TRBD1	TRBV5-6
CASSLGFRDEQFF	TGTGCCAGCAGCTTAGGGTTCAGGGATGAGCAGTTCTTC	13	-	TRBJ2-1	-	TRBV7-7
CATSGGYGTYNEQFF	TGTGCCACGAGTGGAGGGTATGGGACCTACAATGAGCAGTTCTTC	15	-	TRBJ2-1	-	TRBV30
CASNKNFFDGELFF	TGCGCCAGCAACAAGAACTTTTTTGACGGGGAGCTGTTTTTT	14	-	TRBJ2-2	-	TRBV10-2
CASSPISLAGAEETQYF	TGTGCCAGCAGCCCGATTAGTCTAGCGGGAGCGGAAGAGACCCAGTACTTC	17	-	TRBJ2-5	TRBD2	TRBV7-3
CASSQWDREKLFF	TGCGCCAGCAGCCAATGGGATCGGGAAAAACTGTTTTTT	13	once	TRBJ1-4	-	TRBV4-1
CASRLGIYGYTF	TGTGCCAGCAGATTAGGAATCTATGGCTACACCTTC	12	-	TRBJ1-2	-	TRBV28
CAISESTGRWGNEQFF	TGTGCCATCAGTGAGTCGACCGGGAGGTGGGGCAATGAGCAGTTCTTC	16	-	TRBJ2-1	TRBD2	TRBV10-3
CASSLDRYDGYTF	TGTGCCAGCAGCCTGGACAGATATGATGGCTACACCTTC	13	once	TRBJ1-2	-	TRBV6-1
CASSDTTSGRGSGANVLTF	TGTGCCAGCAGCGACACGACTAGCGGGAGGGGGTCTGGGGCCAACGTCCTGACTTTC	19	-	TRBJ2-6	TRBD2	TRBV7-6
CASSLGGGPQHF	TGTGCCAGCAGCTTAGGGGGTGGGCCCCAGCATTTT	12	-	TRBJ1-5	-	TRBV7-2
CASSVLGDSYNEQFF	TGTGCCAGCAGCGTACTCGGAGACTCCTACAATGAGCAGTTCTTC	15	-	TRBJ2-1	-	TRBV9